This T cell receptor (beta chain) was sequenced in a study of blood T cell repertoires in COVID-19. Study in general: Acute-phase and convalescent COVID-19 samples originated in the United States, Italy and Spain. T cells, B-cell-depleted T cells, or PBMCs supplied cDNA or gDNA.

The CDR3 runs 14 residues. Trimming cost V 3 bases and J 6 bases; bases outside gene matches: 1. Per the germline V gene, CDR1 is SGHVS and CDR2 is FQNEAQ. Method: immunoSEQ multiplex PCR; TCRdb's copy keeps in-frame clones and lacks some. Here the sample spans 300,000 to 450,000 clones, 85% to 90% being singletons. Sample: peripheral blood. J is TRBJ2-1 and V is TRBV7-8; 11 bases are shared with TRBD2. The receptor comes from a human donor in a cohort sampled during active COVID-19. The CDR3 is CASSFLAGGNEQFF. CDR3 DNA: TGTGCCAGCAGCTTCCTAGCGGGAGGCAATGAGCAGTTCTTC.